Listed here is a single T cell receptor (beta chain). Its matching antigen is unknown. CDR1 is SNHLY, CDR2 FYNNEI, per germline. V gave up 4 bases and J gave up 8 bases, with 21 bases separating them. The CDR3 is 16 amino acids. The data derive from a study of cytomegalovirus exposure and HLA in healthy donors. Findings and caveats of the study: It was 150 to 200 TCR beta chains that were listed as cytomegalovirus-associated.

Sequenced by immunoSEQ multiplex PCR; TCRdb stores in-frame clones only, minus some. The data hold 150,000 to 200,000 clones, with roughly 83% observed a single time. The sequencing input was PBMCs. The clonotype was recovered from a young woman in good health and CMV-seronegative. The V gene is TRBV2, the J gene TRBJ2-1, with a tentative D call TRBD1 (6 bases). Here the CDR3 DNA reads TGTGCCAGCAGTGGATTACAGGGCTTGGGTAGTGATGAGCAGTTCTTC. Amino acids: CASSGLQGLGSDEQFF. Full variable domain (outside the CDR3, taken from reference TRBV2 and TRBJ2-1): EPEVTQTPSHQVTQMGQEVILRCVPISNHLYFYWYRQILGQKVEFLVSFYNNEISEKSEIFDDQFSVERPDGSNFTLKIRSTKLEDSAMYFCASSGLQGLGSDEQFFGPGTRLTVL.